This T cell receptor (beta chain) derives from a study of T cells in Graves' hyperthyroidism and ophthalmopathy. General observations from the study: Most thyroid clonotypes expanded above 0.001 were also detected in blood.

For this clonotype: No antigen is known for it.

Disease duration under 2 months; hyperthyroidism patients were aged 18 to 65. Out of more than 8 ml of fresh peripheral blood came the PBMCs. TCR beta CDR3 regions were amplified from RNA. TCR CDR3 underwent first-round RT-PCR with the HTBI primer set. TCRdb reprocessed the multiplex PCR reads with MiXCR, giving one entry per CDR3 protein. Of fewer than 900,000 distinct CDR3 sequences detected, less than 20% appear once; the ten largest clones hold around 8%. The CDR3 extends over 13 amino acids. V lost 6 bases and J 9 bases, leaving 15 bases between the germline ends. The genes are TRBV12-3 or TRBV12-4 and TRBJ2-1, with D tentatively TRBD2 (6 bases). The sample consisted of blood. The sequence was obtained from a man aged 18 to 29 with Graves' hyperthyroidism. CDR3 sequence: CASSLQLAAEQFF. In DNA, the CDR3 is TGTGCCAGCAGCTTACAATTAGCGGCTGAGCAGTTCTTC.